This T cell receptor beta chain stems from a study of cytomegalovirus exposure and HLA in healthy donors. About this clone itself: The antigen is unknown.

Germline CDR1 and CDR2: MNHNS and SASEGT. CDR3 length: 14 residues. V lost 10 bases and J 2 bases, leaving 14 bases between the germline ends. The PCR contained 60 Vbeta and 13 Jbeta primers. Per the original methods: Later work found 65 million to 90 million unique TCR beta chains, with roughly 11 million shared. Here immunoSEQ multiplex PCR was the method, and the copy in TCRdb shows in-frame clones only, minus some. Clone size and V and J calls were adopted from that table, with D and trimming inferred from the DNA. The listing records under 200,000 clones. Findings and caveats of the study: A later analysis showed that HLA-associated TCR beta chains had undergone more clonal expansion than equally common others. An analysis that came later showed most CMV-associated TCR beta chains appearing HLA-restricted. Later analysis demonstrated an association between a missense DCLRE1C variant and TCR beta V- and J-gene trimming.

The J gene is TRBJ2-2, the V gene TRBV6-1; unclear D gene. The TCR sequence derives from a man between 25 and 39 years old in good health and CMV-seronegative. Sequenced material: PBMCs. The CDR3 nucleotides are TGTGCCACCTTCGAGGCCCTCAACACCGGGGAGCTGTTTTTT. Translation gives CATFEALNTGELFF.